A single sample is the source of the 18 T cell receptor beta chains below, sequenced in a study of human T cells and chemical hapten exposure. Time point of the sample: patch test 1, 2 weeks after DPC sensitization. The treatment denotes: therapeutic diphenylcyclopropenone sensitization with weekly scalp DPC. TCRdb re-called the RACE reads through MiXCR, storing one row per CDR3 protein. The table shows approximately 73,000 distinct CDR3 sequences, with about a tenth occurring only once. Here the sequenced sample was whole blood, taken in connection with sensitization to the hapten diphenylcyclopropenone (DPC). These receptors all stem from a woman aged 50 to 65 with alopecia areata. Some clones in this sample may be carry-over from other donors' samples.

The V and J genes are TRBV4-1 and TRBJ2-3; 7 bases are shared with TRBD1. Germline V gene data show CDR1 as MGHRA and CDR2 as YSYEKL. The V gene end was trimmed by 4 bases and the J gene end by 0 bases; junction bases not matched to a gene: 4. The CDR3 is made up of 15 amino acids. The CDR3 nucleotides read TGCGCCAGCAGCCTTCGGGACAGAAGCACAGATACGCAGTATTTT. Translation gives CASSLRDRSTDTQYF.

This clonotype was detected a few times. V and J are TRBV29-1 and TRBJ2-3, with TRBD2 identical over 11 bases. CDR3 size: 13 residues. Germline CDR1 is SQVTM and CDR2 is ANQGSEA. Trimming removed 5 bases from V and 7 bases from J; junction bases left unmatched: 5. DNA for the CDR3: TGCAGCGTTCACACTAGCGGGAGTAATACGCAGTATTTT. Residues: CSVHTSGSNTQYF.

V gene TRBV29-1 combines with J gene TRBJ1-5; D remains ambiguous. This CDR3 has 13 residues. The germline CDR1 and CDR2 sequences are SQVTM and ANQGSEA. Deletions cut 6 bases from V and 2 bases from J, with 11 bases between. The DNA for the CDR3 is TGCAGCGTGGGGTCCGATGGCAATCAGCCCCAGCATTTT. Translated, it gives CSVGSDGNQPQHF.

This clonotype was observed a handful of times. J is TRBJ1-1 and V is TRBV4-1; perhaps TRBD1 as D (5 bases). Germline loops: CDR1 MGHRA, CDR2 YSYEKL. V was trimmed by 3 bases and J by 4 bases, leaving 9 bases between them. The CDR3 contains 13 residues. The CDR3 nucleotides read TGCGCCAGCAGCCAGCTCCAGGGCACTGAAGCTTTCTTT. Protein: CASSQLQGTEAFF.

The rearrangement joins TRBV5-1 to TRBJ2-7; TRBD2 is a possible D gene (6 bases). Trimming stripped 5 bases from V and 5 bases from J, with 17 bases between. The CDR3 is 14 residues long. Germline loops: CDR1 SGHRS, CDR2 YFSETQ. The CDR3 DNA reads TGCGCCAGCAGACGAGGAACAGGAGGGGACGAGCAGTACTTC. Translating it yields CASRRGTGGDEQYF.

This clonotype was seen at least ten times. As DNA, the CDR3 is TGCAGCGTTTTTGCCGGGACAGGGTCCACAGATACGCAGTATTTT. Its translation is CSVFAGTGSTDTQYF. This chain joins TRBV29-1 and TRBJ2-3; 9 bases map to TRBD1. The CDR3 has 15 residues. From germline, CDR1 is SQVTM and CDR2 ANQGSEA. Germline trimming cut 5 bases from V and 2 bases from J; bases unmatched to any gene: 8.

The rearrangement links TRBV14 to TRBJ1-6; no firm D call. Germline CDR1 and CDR2: SGHDN and FVKESK. There are 15 residues in the CDR3. Trimming pared 3 bases from V and 10 bases from J, leaving 16 bases between. The CDR3 DNA reads TGTGCCAGCAGCCAGAGGTCCCTTAGTCGCTCACCCCTCCACTTT. Translated, it gives CASSQRSLSRSPLHF. Full variable domain (outside the CDR3, taken from reference TRBV14 and TRBJ1-6): EAGVTQFPSHSVIEKGQTVTLRCDPISGHDNLYWYRRVMGKEIKFLLHFVKESKQDESGMPNNRFLAERTGGTYSTLKVQPAELEDSGVYFCASSQRSLSRSPLHFGNGTRLTVT.

This clonotype has more than one count but fewer than ten. The rearrangement links TRBV2 to TRBJ2-1; TRBD1 agrees at 7 bases. The CDR3 contains 13 residues. With V trimmed by 6 bases and J by 3 bases, 2 bases remained unmatched. Germline V gene lookup returns CDR1 SNHLY and CDR2 FYNNEI. CDR3 nucleotides: TGTGCCAGCAGAGGGGACAGCTACAATGAGCAGTTCTTC. This gives the protein CASRGDSYNEQFF.

This chain joins TRBV27 and TRBJ2-1; TRBD2 matches at 11 bases. The CDR3 loop spans 19 amino acids. CDR1 and CDR2 from the germline V gene are MNHEY and SMNVEV (reference sequence). V lost 0 bases and J lost 4; bases outside the gene matches: 11. CDR3 sequence (DNA): TGTGCCAGCAGTTTATCGATACTAGCGGGAGTCCCTTTTTACAATGAGCAGTTCTTC. Translation: CASSLSILAGVPFYNEQFF.

In this sample, this clonotype turned up a few times. The genes are TRBV12-3 or TRBV12-4 and TRBJ2-3, with unresolved D. The V end lost 2 bases, the J end lost 0 bases, and 3 bases lay between the germline ends. This CDR3 is 13 amino acids long. CDR3: CASSLHSTDTQYF. As DNA, the CDR3 is TGTGCCAGCAGTTTACACAGCACAGATACGCAGTATTTT.

This clonotype was counted many times. This rearrangement joins TRBV19 to TRBJ2-3; a weak D match, TRBD1 (6 bases). V was clipped by 7 bases and J by 2 bases, with 13 bases between them. Germline CDR1 reads LNHDA; CDR2 reads SQIVND (reference sequence). The CDR3 covers 14 residues. This chain's CDR3 is CASTDRTHTDTQYF. Written as DNA, the CDR3 is TGTGCCAGTACTGACAGGACTCACACAGATACGCAGTATTTT.

The sample holds many counts of this clonotype. The chain is built from TRBV10-3 and TRBJ1-1; 9 bases map to TRBD1. The CDR3 covers 15 residues. J lost 1 base, V lost 6 bases, and 6 bases had no gene match. CDR1 and CDR2 (germline): ENHRY, SYGVKD. The CDR3 DNA is TGTGCCATCAGCAGAGGACAGGGGACGAACACTGAAGCTTTCTTT. Protein sequence: CAISRGQGTNTEAFF.

In this sample, this clonotype turned up many times. The chain recombines TRBV29-1 with TRBJ1-1, with D possibly being TRBD1 (5 bases). V lost 4 bases and J lost 8, with 11 bases in between. CDR3 length: 11 residues. The germline CDR1 and CDR2 sequences are SQVTM and ANQGSEA. The CDR3, as DNA: TGCAGCGTTGCCCCGGGGACGGAAGCTTTCTTT. Protein product: CSVAPGTEAFF.

This clonotype turned up a few times. The chain links TRBV29-1 to TRBJ1-3; D is ambiguous. Trimming took 2 bases from V and 4 from J, leaving 3 bases between them. The CDR3 contains 11 residues. The germline V gene encodes CDR1 SQVTM and CDR2 ANQGSEA. The CDR3 sequence: CSVETGNTIYF. DNA of the CDR3: TGCAGCGTTGAAACAGGAAACACCATATATTTT. Based on the CDR3 plus reference TRBV29-1 and TRBJ1-3, the full variable domain is SAVISQKPSRDICQRGTSLTIQCQVDSQVTMMFWYRQQPGQSLTLIATANQGSEATYESGFVIDKFPISRPNLTFSTLTVSNMSPEDSSIYLCSVETGNTIYFGEGSWLTVV.

This clonotype came up many times. The J gene is TRBJ1-4, the V gene TRBV18; D unresolved. Germline values: CDR1 KGHSH, CDR2 LQKENI. Between the trimmed V and J ends, which lost 3 bases and 0 bases, there was a span of 5 bases. The CDR3 covers 14 residues. The CDR3 nucleotides read TGTGCCAGCTCACCGGGAGCAACTAATGAAAAACTGTTTTTT. It translates to CASSPGATNEKLFF.

This clonotype was detected only a few times. The DNA of the CDR3 is TGCGCCAGCAGCTTGGCGGGAGGTATCCCAGATACGCAGTATTTT. This codes for CASSLAGGIPDTQYF. V is TRBV5-1 and J is TRBJ2-3; 7 bases are shared with TRBD2. This CDR3 contains 15 residues. Germline CDR1 is SGHRS and CDR2 is YFSETQ. V was clipped by 0 bases and J by 4 bases; unmatched bases: 5.

The chain recombines TRBV10-3 with TRBJ2-2, with D perhaps given as TRBD1 or TRBD2 (5 bases each). V dropped 8 bases and J dropped 10 bases, with 29 bases sitting between them. Germline V gene lookup returns CDR1 ENHRY and CDR2 SYGVKD. The CDR3 runs to 17 residues. CDR3: CAIGSIGRDPSSVELFF. Written as DNA, the CDR3 is TGTGCCATCGGATCGATCGGCAGGGACCCCTCCTCCGTGGAGCTGTTTTTT.

The chain carries TRBV18 and TRBJ2-1; D remains unclear. The length of the CDR3 is 12 residues. V was cut by 4 bases and J by 8 bases, with 9 bases left in between. CDR1 is KGHSH, CDR2 LQKENI, per germline. CDR3 loop: CASSRSRDEQFF. In nucleotides, the CDR3 is TGTGCCAGCTCACGCTCTAGGGATGAGCAGTTCTTC.